These 13 T cell receptor beta chains came from one sample sequenced in a study of blood T cell repertoires in COVID-19. Profiling relied on immunoSEQ multiplex PCR, and the TCRdb table lists in-frame clones only, not all of them. The repertoire consists of 200,000 to 250,000 clones, with roughly 80% occurring once and the leading ten covering over 4%. The sequenced sample was peripheral blood. The receptors were gathered from a woman aged 70-85 years with COVID-19, enrolled during active disease.

The chain combines TRBV11-1 with TRBJ2-7; a possible D gene is TRBD2 (6 bases). V lost 0 bases to trimming and J lost 3 bases, with 15 bases between them. This CDR3 comprises 16 residues. Germline V gene sequence: CDR1 SGHAT, CDR2 FQDESV (reference sequence). As DNA, the CDR3 is TGTGCCAGCAGCTTAGCGCGAGGGACGGACTACTACGAGCAGTACTTC. Its protein is CASSLARGTDYYEQYF.

This chain links TRBV19 with TRBJ1-2, with 7 bases fitting TRBD1. The CDR3 runs to 14 residues. Germline loops: CDR1 LNHDA, CDR2 SQIVND (reference sequence). The junction had 2 bases not matched to a gene; V was cut back by 1 base and J by 3 bases. CDR3 in amino acids: CASSIGQGHYGYTF. CDR3 nucleotides: TGTGCCAGTAGTATAGGACAGGGCCACTATGGCTACACCTTC.

A note on this clone: An end of the junction differs from the germline gene, which may be a read error. The rearrangement uses TRBV6-2 or TRBV6-3 and TRBJ2-5; 11 nucleotides line up with TRBD2. CDR1 is MNHEY and CDR2 is SVGEGT in the germline V gene. CDR3 size: 13 residues. In DNA form, the CDR3 reads TGTGCCAGCAGTGACCGGACTAGCGGGCCTCGGGACTTC. As protein: CASSDRTSGPRDF.

J is TRBJ2-4 and V is TRBV2; TRBD1 agrees at 9 bases. With 3 bases clipped from V and 0 bases from J, the junction kept 6 bases outside the gene matches. The CDR3 spans 17 residues. Germline loops: CDR1 SNHLY, CDR2 FYNNEI. CDR3 sequence: CASSEGTGRVAKNIQYF. Here the CDR3 DNA reads TGTGCCAGCAGTGAGGGGACAGGGAGAGTAGCCAAAAACATTCAGTACTTC. Full variable domain (rest looked up from reference TRBV2 and TRBJ2-4): EPEVTQTPSHQVTQMGQEVILRCVPISNHLYFYWYRQILGQKVEFLVSFYNNEISEKSEIFDDQFSVERPDGSNFTLKIRSTKLEDSAMYFCASSEGTGRVAKNIQYFGAGTRLSVL.

V and J are TRBV30 and TRBJ1-2; D not certain. Trimming took 0 bases from V and 5 from J, leaving 13 bases between them. The CDR3 is 14 residues long. CDR1 and CDR2 (germline): GTSNPN, SVGIG (reference sequence). Here the CDR3 reads CAWSVPPAGYGYTF. In DNA, the CDR3 is TGTGCCTGGAGTGTACCCCCGGCGGGGTATGGCTACACCTTC.

This chain joins TRBV28 and TRBJ2-7, with D perhaps matching TRBD1 (5 bases). V dropped 7 bases and J dropped 3 bases, with 19 bases sitting between them. Germline V lookup: CDR1 MDHEN, CDR2 SYDVKM. The CDR3 extends over 15 amino acids. The CDR3 reads CASKHITTGNYEQYF. In nucleotides, the CDR3 is TGTGCCAGCAAACACATCACAACAGGCAACTACGAGCAGTACTTC.

A note on this clone: In the same sample, other DNA sequences code for this CDR3. The V call is TRBV5-1, the J call TRBJ1-1, with a possible D match to TRBD1 (6 bases). The CDR3 loop spans 16 amino acids. Germline loops: CDR1 SGHRS, CDR2 YFSETQ. Deletions cut 0 bases from V and 0 bases from J, with 12 bases between. CDR3 sequence: CASSLEQGGVNTEAFF. The CDR3 coding sequence is TGCGCCAGCAGCTTGGAACAAGGGGGGGTGAACACTGAAGCTTTCTTT.

This rearrangement joins TRBV19 to TRBJ2-3; unclear D gene. CDR1 is LNHDA and CDR2 is SQIVND in the germline V gene (reference sequence). This CDR3 is 13 amino acids long. Trimming pared 7 bases from V and 2 bases from J, leaving 10 bases between. CDR3 protein: CASKNGFTDTQYF. CDR3 in DNA: TGTGCCAGTAAAAACGGTTTCACAGATACGCAGTATTTT.

This chain connects TRBV28 to TRBJ1-5; D is undetermined. V gave up 7 bases and J gave up 7 bases, with 14 bases separating them. Per the germline V gene, CDR1 is MDHEN and CDR2 is SYDVKM. The CDR3 is made up of 13 amino acids. This CDR3 is CASTSGVSQPQHF. CDR3 in DNA: TGTGCCAGCACTTCCGGGGTGAGCCAGCCCCAGCATTTT.

This chain links TRBV6-2 or TRBV6-3 with TRBJ1-2; D possibly corresponds to TRBD1 (6 bases). Germline CDR1 reads MNHEY; CDR2 reads SVGEGT. The CDR3 is made up of 15 amino acids. Deletions cut 0 bases from V and 4 bases from J, with 12 bases between. The CDR3 DNA reads as TGTGCCAGCAGTTACTCTGGGGGCACCTTCTATGGCTACACCTTC. Translating gives CASSYSGGTFYGYTF.

The chain carries TRBV7-2 and TRBJ2-7, with TRBD2 matching 10 bases. Trimming cost V 4 bases and J 5 bases; bases outside gene matches: 5. Germline CDR1 SGHTA, CDR2 FQGNSA. This CDR3 contains 14 residues. The CDR3: CASSSLAGVNEQYF. As DNA, the CDR3 is TGTGCCAGCAGCTCGCTAGCGGGAGTTAACGAGCAGTACTTC.

The CDR3 region is CASSQGTGPWTGELFF. The CDR3, as DNA: TGTGCCAGCAGCCAAGGAACAGGGCCATGGACCGGGGAGCTGTTTTTT. The genes are TRBV14 and TRBJ2-2, with a weak D call TRBD1 (6 bases). This CDR3 has 16 residues. V lost 1 base, J lost 5 bases, and 14 bases lay in between. Germline lookup yields CDR1 SGHDN and CDR2 FVKESK. Supplemented by reference TRBV14 and TRBJ2-2, the full variable domain reads EAGVTQFPSHSVIEKGQTVTLRCDPISGHDNLYWYRRVMGKEIKFLLHFVKESKQDESGMPNNRFLAERTGGTYSTLKVQPAELEDSGVYFCASSQGTGPWTGELFFGEGSRLTVL.

J is TRBJ1-1 and V is TRBV11-3; D may be TRBD1 (5 bases). The V end lost 6 bases, the J end lost 5 bases, and 19 bases lay between the germline ends. This CDR3 has 15 amino acids. CDR1 and CDR2 from the germline V gene are SGHNT and YENEEA. CDR3 nucleotide sequence: TGTGCCAGCAGGAATCCGGAGGAGGGGAAGACTGAAGCTTTCTTT. This gives the protein CASRNPEEGKTEAFF.